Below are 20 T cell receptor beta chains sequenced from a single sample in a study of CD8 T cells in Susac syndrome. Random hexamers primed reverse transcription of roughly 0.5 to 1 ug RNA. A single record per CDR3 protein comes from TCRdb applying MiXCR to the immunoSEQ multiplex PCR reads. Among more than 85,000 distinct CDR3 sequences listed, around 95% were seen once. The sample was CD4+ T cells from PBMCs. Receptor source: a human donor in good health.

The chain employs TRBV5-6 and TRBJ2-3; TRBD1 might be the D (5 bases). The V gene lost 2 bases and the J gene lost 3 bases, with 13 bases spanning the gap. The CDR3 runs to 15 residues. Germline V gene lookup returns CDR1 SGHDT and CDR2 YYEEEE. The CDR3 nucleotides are TGTGCCAGCAGCTTCAGGGTTTCGCGTACAGATACGCAGTATTTT. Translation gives CASSFRVSRTDTQYF. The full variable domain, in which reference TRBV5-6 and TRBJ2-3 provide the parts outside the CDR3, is DAGVTQSPTHLIKTRGQQVTLRCSPKSGHDTVSWYQQALGQGPQFIFQYYEEEERQRGNFPDRFSGHQFPNYSSELNVNALLLGDSALYLCASSFRVSRTDTQYFGPGTRLTVL.

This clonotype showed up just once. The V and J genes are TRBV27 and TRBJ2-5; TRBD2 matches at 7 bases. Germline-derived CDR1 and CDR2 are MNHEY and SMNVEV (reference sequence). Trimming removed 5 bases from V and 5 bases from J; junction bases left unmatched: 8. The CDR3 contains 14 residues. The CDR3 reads CASSPQTSRETQYF. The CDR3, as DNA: TGTGCCAGCAGTCCCCAGACTAGCCGGGAGACCCAGTACTTC.

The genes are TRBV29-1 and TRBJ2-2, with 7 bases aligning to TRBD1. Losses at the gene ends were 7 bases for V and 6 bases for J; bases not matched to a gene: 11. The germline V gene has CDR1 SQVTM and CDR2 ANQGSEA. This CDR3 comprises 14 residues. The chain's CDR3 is CSARQGLVAGELFF. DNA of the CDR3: TGCAGCGCCCGACAGGGATTAGTGGCCGGGGAGCTGTTTTTT.

This CDR3 is CASSLAPQPNYGYTF. CDR3 bases: TGTGCCAGCAGCTTGGCCCCCCAGCCAAACTATGGCTACACCTTC. The chain carries TRBV5-4 and TRBJ1-2, with D uncertain. Trimming shortened V by 0 bases and J by 2 bases, and 11 bases separated the two germline ends. CDR1 SGHNT and CDR2 YYREEE come from the germline V gene (reference sequence). The length of the CDR3 is 15 residues.

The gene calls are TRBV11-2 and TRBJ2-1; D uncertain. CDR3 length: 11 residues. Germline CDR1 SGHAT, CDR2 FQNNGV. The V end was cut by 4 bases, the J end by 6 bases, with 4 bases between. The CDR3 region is CASSWPNEQFF. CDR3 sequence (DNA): TGTGCCAGCAGCTGGCCCAATGAGCAGTTCTTC.

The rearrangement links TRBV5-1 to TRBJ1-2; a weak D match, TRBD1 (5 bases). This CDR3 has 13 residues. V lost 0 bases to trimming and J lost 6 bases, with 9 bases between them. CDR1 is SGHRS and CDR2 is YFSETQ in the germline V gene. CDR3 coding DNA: TGCGCCAGCAGCTTGGGTGTGGGGGATGGCTACACCTTC. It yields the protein CASSLGVGDGYTF.

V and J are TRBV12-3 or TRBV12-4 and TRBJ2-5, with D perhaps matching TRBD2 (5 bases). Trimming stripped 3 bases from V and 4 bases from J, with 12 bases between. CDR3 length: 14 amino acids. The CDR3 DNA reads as TGTGCCAGCAGTTTGGAATCGGGGAGAGAGACCCAGTACTTC. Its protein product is CASSLESGRETQYF.

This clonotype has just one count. CDR3 region: CSVGGYPRETQYF. Here the CDR3 DNA reads TGCAGCGTTGGTGGCTACCCGAGGGAGACCCAGTACTTC. The chain is built from TRBV29-1 and TRBJ2-5; D gene uncertain. The V gene lost 4 bases and the J gene lost 5 bases, with 14 bases spanning the gap. CDR3 length: 13 residues. The V gene's germline CDR1 is SQVTM and CDR2 ANQGSEA.

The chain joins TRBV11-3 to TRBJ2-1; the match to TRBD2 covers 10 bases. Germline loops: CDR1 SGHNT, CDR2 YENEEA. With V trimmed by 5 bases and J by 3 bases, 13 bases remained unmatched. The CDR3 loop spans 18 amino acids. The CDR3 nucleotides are TGTGCCAGCAGCCCCAGAACCTTCGGGACTAGCGACTACAATGAGCAGTTCTTC. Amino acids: CASSPRTFGTSDYNEQFF.

CDR3 residues: CAWSVRDNQPQHF. In DNA, the CDR3 is TGTGCCTGGAGTGTACGTGACAATCAGCCCCAGCATTTT. The chain is built from TRBV30 and TRBJ1-5; D not certain. Germline CDR1 and CDR2: GTSNPN and SVGIG (reference sequence). Trimming removed 0 bases at V and 3 bases at J, with 6 bases between. CDR3 length equals 13 residues.

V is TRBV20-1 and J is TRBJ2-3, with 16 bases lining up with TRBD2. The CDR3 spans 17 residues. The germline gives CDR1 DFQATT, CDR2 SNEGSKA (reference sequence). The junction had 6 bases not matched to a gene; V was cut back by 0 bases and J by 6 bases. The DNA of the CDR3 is TGCAGTGCTAGAGATCCGGGACTAGCGGGGGGGAGGGATACGCAGTATTTT. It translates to CSARDPGLAGGRDTQYF.

This chain's CDR3 is CASSPQTGIAGELFF. Here the CDR3 DNA reads TGCGCCAGCAGCCCCCAGACAGGGATCGCCGGGGAGCTGTTTTTT. The V call is TRBV4-3, the J call TRBJ2-2; 7 positions agree with TRBD1. The CDR3 has 15 amino acids. The trim removed 4 bases at V and 6 bases at J, leaving 8 bases unmatched. Germline CDR1 and CDR2: LGHNA and YSLEER.

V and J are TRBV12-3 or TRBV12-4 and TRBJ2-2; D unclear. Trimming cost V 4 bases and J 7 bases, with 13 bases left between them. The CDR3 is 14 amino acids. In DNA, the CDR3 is TGTGCCAGCAGTTCCTATGGCCCCAGCGGGGAGCTGTTTTTT. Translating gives CASSSYGPSGELFF.

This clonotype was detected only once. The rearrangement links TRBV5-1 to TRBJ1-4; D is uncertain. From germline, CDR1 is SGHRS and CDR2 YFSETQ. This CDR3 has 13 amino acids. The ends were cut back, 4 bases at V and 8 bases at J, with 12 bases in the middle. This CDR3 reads CASSASGREKLFF. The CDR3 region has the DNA TGCGCCAGCAGCGCTAGCGGACGGGAAAAACTGTTTTTT. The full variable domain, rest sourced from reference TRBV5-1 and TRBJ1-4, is KAGVTQTPRYLIKTRGQQVTLSCSPISGHRSVSWYQQTPGQGLQFLFEYFSETQRNKGNFPGRFSGRQFSNSRSEMNVSTLELGDSALYLCASSASGREKLFFGSGTQLSVL.

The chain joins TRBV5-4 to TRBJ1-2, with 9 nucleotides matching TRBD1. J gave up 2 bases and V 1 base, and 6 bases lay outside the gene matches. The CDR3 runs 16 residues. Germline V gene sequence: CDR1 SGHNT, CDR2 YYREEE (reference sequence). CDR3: CASSLNAQGANYGYTF. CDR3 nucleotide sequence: TGTGCCAGCAGCTTGAACGCACAGGGGGCCAACTATGGCTACACCTTC.

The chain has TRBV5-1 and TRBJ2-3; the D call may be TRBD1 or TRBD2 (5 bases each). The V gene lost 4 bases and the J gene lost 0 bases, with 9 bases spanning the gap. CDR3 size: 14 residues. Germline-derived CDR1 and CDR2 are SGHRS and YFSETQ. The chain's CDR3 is CASSRGDSTDTQYF. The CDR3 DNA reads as TGCGCCAGCAGCCGAGGGGATAGCACAGATACGCAGTATTTT.

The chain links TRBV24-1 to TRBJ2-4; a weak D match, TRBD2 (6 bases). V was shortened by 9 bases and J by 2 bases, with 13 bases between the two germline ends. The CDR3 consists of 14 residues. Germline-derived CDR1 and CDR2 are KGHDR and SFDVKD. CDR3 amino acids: CATGTPGTKNIQYF. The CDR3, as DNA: TGTGCCACCGGGACTCCCGGGACCAAAAACATTCAGTACTTC.

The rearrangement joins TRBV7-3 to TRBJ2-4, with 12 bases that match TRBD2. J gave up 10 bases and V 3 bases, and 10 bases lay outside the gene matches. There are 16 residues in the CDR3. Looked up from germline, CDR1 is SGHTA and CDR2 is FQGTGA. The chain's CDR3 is CASSFIRTSGKGIQYF. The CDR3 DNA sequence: TGTGCCAGCAGCTTCATACGGACTAGCGGGAAGGGGATTCAGTACTTC.

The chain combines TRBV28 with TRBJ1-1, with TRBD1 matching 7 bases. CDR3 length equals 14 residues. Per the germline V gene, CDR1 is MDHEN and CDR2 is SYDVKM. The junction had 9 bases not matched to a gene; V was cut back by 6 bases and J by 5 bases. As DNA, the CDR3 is TGTGCCAGCAGCCCCGACAGGGCGTGGACTGAAGCTTTCTTT. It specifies CASSPDRAWTEAFF.

CDR3 residues: CASNRGDQPQHF. The DNA for the CDR3 is TGTGCCAGCAACAGGGGGGATCAGCCCCAGCATTTT. The chain uses TRBV2 and TRBJ1-5, with 8 bases lining up with TRBD1. The CDR3 is 12 residues long. CDR1 and CDR2 from the germline V gene are SNHLY and FYNNEI. V dropped 7 bases and J dropped 5; count of bases not matched to a gene: 1. The full variable domain, in which reference TRBV2 and TRBJ1-5 provide the parts outside the CDR3, is EPEVTQTPSHQVTQMGQEVILRCVPISNHLYFYWYRQILGQKVEFLVSFYNNEISEKSEIFDDQFSVERPDGSNFTLKIRSTKLEDSAMYFCASNRGDQPQHFGDGTRLSIL.